This T cell receptor (beta chain) was retrieved from a study of control samples from healthy donors and cancer patients. The method was immunoSEQ multiplex PCR; TCRdb's version includes in-frame clones alone and lacks a portion of them. The repertoire holds more than 75,000 clones, with about 88% as singletons. V was pared by 0 bases and J by 7 bases, with 9 bases between. CDR1 LGHNA and CDR2 YNFKEQ come from the germline V gene. The CDR3 spans 13 residues. The chain joins TRBV4-2 to TRBJ1-1; no reliable D call. The sample comprised PBMCs. The receptor comes from a man aged 65 to 79 with lung cancer. The CDR3 protein is CASSQDGGSEAFF. The CDR3 region has the DNA TGTGCCAGCAGCCAAGATGGTGGTAGTGAAGCTTTCTTT.